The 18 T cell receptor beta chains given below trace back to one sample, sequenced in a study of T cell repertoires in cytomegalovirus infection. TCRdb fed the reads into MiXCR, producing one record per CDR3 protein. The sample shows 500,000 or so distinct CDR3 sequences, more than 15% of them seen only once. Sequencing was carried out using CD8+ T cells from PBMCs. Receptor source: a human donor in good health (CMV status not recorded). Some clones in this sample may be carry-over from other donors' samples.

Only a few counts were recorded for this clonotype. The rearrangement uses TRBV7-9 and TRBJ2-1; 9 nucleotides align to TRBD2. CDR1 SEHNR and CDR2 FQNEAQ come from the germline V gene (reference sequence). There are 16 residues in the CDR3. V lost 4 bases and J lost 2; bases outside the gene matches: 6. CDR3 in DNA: TGTGCCAGCAGCTCCTCTGGCGGGGGGGCCTACAATGAGCAGTTCTTC. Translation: CASSSSGGGAYNEQFF.

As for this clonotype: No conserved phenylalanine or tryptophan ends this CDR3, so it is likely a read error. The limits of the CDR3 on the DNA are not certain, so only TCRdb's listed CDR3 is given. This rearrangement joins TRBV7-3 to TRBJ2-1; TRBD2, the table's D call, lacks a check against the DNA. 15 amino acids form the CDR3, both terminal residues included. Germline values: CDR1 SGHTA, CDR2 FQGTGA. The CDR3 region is CASSLQGLAGNEQVY.

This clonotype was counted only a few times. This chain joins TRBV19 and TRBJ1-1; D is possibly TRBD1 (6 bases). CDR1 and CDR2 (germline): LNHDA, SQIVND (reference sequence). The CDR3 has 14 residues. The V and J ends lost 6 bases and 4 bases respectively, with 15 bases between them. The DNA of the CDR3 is TGTGCCAGTAGCGCCCATGGGGGCCGCACTGAAGCTTTCTTT. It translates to CASSAHGGRTEAFF.

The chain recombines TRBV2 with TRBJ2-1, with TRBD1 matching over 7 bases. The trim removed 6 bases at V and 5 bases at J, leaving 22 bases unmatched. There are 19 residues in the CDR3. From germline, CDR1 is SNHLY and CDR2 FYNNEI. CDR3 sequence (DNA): TGTGCCAGCAGGGGGATCTCGGACAGGTTGGTTTTCCCGAACAATGAGCAGTTCTTC. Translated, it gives CASRGISDRLVFPNNEQFF.

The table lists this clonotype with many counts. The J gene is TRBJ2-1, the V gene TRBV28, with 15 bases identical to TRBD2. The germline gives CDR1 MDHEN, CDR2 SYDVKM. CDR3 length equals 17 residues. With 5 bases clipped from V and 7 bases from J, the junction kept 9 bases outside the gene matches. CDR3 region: CASSPWTSGRARNEQFF. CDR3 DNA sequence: TGTGCCAGCAGTCCCTGGACTAGCGGGAGGGCCCGTAATGAGCAGTTCTTC.

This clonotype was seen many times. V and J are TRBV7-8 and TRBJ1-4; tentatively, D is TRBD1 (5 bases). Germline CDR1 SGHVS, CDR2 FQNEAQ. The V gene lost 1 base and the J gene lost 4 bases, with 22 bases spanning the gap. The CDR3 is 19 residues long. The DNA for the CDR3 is TGTGCCAGCAGCTTAGTGAGGGGCCAACCAATGGGGATTAATGAAAAACTGTTTTTT. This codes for CASSLVRGQPMGINEKLFF.

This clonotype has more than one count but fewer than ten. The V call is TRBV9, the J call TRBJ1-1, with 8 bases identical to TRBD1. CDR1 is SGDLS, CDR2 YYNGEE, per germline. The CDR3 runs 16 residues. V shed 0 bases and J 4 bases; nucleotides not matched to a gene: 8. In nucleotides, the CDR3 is TGTGCCAGCAGCGTAGCTAGGGCAGGGGGCCGCACTGAAGCTTTCTTT. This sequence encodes CASSVARAGGRTEAFF.

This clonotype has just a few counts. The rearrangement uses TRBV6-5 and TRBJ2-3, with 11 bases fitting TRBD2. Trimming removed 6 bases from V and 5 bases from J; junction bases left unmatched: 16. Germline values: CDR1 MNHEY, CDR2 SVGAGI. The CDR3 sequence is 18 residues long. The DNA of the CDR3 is TGTGCCAGCAGCTCCCTGGGTGAGACTAGCGGGAACCAAGATACGCAGTATTTT. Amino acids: CASSSLGETSGNQDTQYF.

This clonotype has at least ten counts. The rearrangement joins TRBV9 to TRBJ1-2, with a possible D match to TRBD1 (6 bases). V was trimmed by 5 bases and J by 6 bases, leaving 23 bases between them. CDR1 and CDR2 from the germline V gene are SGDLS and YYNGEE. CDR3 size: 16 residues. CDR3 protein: CASRTSEGTFTDGYTF. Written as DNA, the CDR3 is TGTGCCAGCAGGACGAGTGAGGGGACATTTACCGATGGCTACACCTTC.

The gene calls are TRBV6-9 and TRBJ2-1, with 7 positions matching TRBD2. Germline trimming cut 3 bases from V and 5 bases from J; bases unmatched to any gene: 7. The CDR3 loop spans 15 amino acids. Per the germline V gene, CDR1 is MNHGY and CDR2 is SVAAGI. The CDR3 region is CASSYSGTTHNEQFF. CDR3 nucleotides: TGTGCCAGCAGTTACTCCGGGACTACCCACAATGAGCAGTTCTTC.

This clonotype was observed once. The CDR3 region has the DNA TGTGCCAGCCTAGGTAGTTTCTCCTACGAGCAGTACTTC. Encoded protein: CASLGSFSYEQYF. The chain is built from TRBV2 and TRBJ2-7; no firm D call. The CDR3 has 13 residues. Trimming stripped 8 bases from V and 0 bases from J, with 11 bases between. The V gene's germline CDR1 is SNHLY and CDR2 FYNNEI.

The CDR3 coding sequence is TGTGCCAGCAGTCCCCGGGCTAGCGGGGGGGGAAATGAGCAGTTCTTC. It codes for CASSPRASGGGNEQFF. The rearrangement joins TRBV5-5 to TRBJ2-1; TRBD2 matches 12 bases. The CDR3 consists of 16 residues. Trimming at V came to 5 bases and at J to 7 bases, leaving 10 bases not matched to a gene. Germline V gene sequence: CDR1 SGHKS, CDR2 YYEKEE (reference sequence).

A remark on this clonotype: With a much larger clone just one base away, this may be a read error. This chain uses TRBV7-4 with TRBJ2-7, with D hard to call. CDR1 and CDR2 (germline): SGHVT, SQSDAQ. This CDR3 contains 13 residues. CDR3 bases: TGTGCCAACAGCTCGTTGAGCTCCTACGAGCAGTACTTC. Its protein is CANSSLSSYEQYF.

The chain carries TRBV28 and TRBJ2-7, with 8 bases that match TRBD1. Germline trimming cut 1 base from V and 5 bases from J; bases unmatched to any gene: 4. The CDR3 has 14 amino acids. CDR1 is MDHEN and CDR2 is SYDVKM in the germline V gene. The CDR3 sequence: CASSLYRGKNEQYF. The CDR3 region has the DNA TGTGCCAGCAGTTTATACAGGGGGAAGAACGAGCAGTACTTC.

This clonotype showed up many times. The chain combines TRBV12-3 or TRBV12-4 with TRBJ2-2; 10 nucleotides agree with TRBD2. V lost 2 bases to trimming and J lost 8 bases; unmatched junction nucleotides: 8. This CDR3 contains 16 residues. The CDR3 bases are TGTGCCAGCAGTTTAATGACTAGCGGGCCAGGGGGGGAGCTGTTTTTT. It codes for CASSLMTSGPGGELFF.

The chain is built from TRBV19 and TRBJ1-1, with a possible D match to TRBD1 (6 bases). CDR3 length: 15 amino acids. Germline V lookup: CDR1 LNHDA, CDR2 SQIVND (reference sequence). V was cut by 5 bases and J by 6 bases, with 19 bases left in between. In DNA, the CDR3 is TGTGCCAGTAGTTTAAAGCCCGGGGGCAACGCTGAAGCTTTCTTT. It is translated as CASSLKPGGNAEAFF. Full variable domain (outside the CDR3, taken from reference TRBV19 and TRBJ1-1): DGGITQSPKYLFRKEGQNVTLSCEQNLNHDAMYWYRQDPGQGLRLIYYSQIVNDFQKGDIAEGYSVSREKKESFPLTVTSAQKNPTAFYLCASSLKPGGNAEAFFGQGTRLTVV.

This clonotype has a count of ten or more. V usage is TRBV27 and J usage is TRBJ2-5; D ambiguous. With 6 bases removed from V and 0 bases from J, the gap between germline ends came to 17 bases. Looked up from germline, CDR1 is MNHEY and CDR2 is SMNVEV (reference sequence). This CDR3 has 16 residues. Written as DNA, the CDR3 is TGTGCCAGCAGCTTGGGGTCTGAGTGGGACCAAGAGACCCAGTACTTC. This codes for CASSLGSEWDQETQYF.

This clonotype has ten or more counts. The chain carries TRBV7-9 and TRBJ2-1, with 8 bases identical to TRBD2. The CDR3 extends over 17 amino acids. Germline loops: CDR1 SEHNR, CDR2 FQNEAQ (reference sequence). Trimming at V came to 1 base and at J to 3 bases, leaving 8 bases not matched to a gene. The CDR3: CASSLDYGGADYNEQFF. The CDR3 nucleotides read TGTGCCAGCAGCTTAGACTACGGGGGGGCCGACTACAATGAGCAGTTCTTC.